The 18 T cell receptor beta chains listed next were all sequenced from one sample in a study of cytomegalovirus exposure and HLA in healthy donors. TCRdb's table, derived via immunoSEQ multiplex PCR, lists solely in-frame clones and lacks some. The top ten clones hold over 1.3% of a sample with about 110,000 clones, 88% of them seen once. Material: PBMCs. These receptors all stem from a woman in her 30s in good health and CMV-seropositive.

The chain carries TRBV2 and TRBJ2-2, with 7 bases aligning to TRBD1. CDR1 SNHLY and CDR2 FYNNEI come from the germline V gene. V gave up 3 bases and J gave up 6 bases; unmatched junction bases: 10. The CDR3 has 16 residues. As DNA, the CDR3 is TGTGCCAGCAGTGATAATCGGGTAGGGGGCTCCGGGGAGCTGTTTTTT. This gives the protein CASSDNRVGGSGELFF.

V gene TRBV5-1 combines with J gene TRBJ1-1, with 7 bases that match TRBD1. The J segment lost 7 bases and the V segment lost 5 bases, leaving 8 bases of the junction unmatched. CDR3 length: 13 residues. The germline CDR1 and CDR2 sequences are SGHRS and YFSETQ. The CDR3 DNA reads as TGCGCCAGCAGTATAGACAGGGTAAATGAAGCTTTCTTT. It specifies CASSIDRVNEAFF.

The chain employs TRBV7-3 and TRBJ2-1; tentative D call: TRBD2 (5 bases). Looked up from germline, CDR1 is SGHTA and CDR2 is FQGTGA. This CDR3 is 14 amino acids long. V was cut by 4 bases and J by 6 bases, with 13 bases left in between. CDR3 region: CASSSSGRVNEQFF. The CDR3 DNA follows: TGTGCCAGCAGCTCTTCTGGGCGGGTCAATGAGCAGTTCTTC. Based on the CDR3 plus reference TRBV7-3 and TRBJ2-1, the full variable domain is GAGVSQTPSNKVTEKGKYVELRCDPISGHTALYWYRQSLGQGPEFLIYFQGTGAADDSGLPNDRFFAVRPEGSVSTLKIQRTERGDSAVYLCASSSSGRVNEQFFGPGTRLTVL.

This chain links TRBV25-1 with TRBJ2-1; TRBD2 matches at 11 bases. The CDR3 is 18 residues long. Germline V gives CDR1 MGHDK, CDR2 SYGVNS. The V segment lost 6 bases and the J segment 0 bases; nucleotides outside the gene matches: 10. The chain's CDR3 is CASSQSPLAGGSYNEQFF. The CDR3 DNA follows: TGTGCCAGCAGCCAAAGCCCCCTAGCGGGGGGCTCCTACAATGAGCAGTTCTTC. The variable domain in full, with the rest retrieved from reference TRBV25-1 and TRBJ2-1, is EADIYQTPRYLVIGTGKKITLECSQTMGHDKMYWYQQDPGMELHLIHYSYGVNSTEKGDLSSESTVSRIRTEHFPLTLESARPSHTSQYLCASSQSPLAGGSYNEQFFGPGTRLTVL.

This rearrangement joins TRBV4-1 to TRBJ2-3, with a weak D call TRBD2 (5 bases). V lost 1 base to trimming and J lost 2 bases, with 13 bases between them. Per germline, CDR1 MGHRA and CDR2 YSYEKL. CDR3 length equals 16 residues. The CDR3 nucleotides read TGCGCCAGCAGCCAAGGTTGGTGGAGGTTCACAGATACGCAGTATTTT. Its protein is CASSQGWWRFTDTQYF.

The J gene is TRBJ2-3, the V gene TRBV7-2; D remains unclear. Germline CDR1 is SGHTA and CDR2 is FQGNSA. Trimming removed 4 bases at V and 0 bases at J, with 8 bases between. The CDR3 consists of 14 residues. CDR3 in DNA: TGTGCCAGCAGCTCGTTCGGGAGCACAGATACGCAGTATTTT. Protein sequence: CASSSFGSTDTQYF.

This clone was detected once. This chain uses TRBV7-9 with TRBJ1-6, with D maybe TRBD1 (6 bases). This CDR3 contains 17 residues. Germline V gene lookup returns CDR1 SEHNR and CDR2 FQNEAQ (reference sequence). Trimming stripped 5 bases from V and 0 bases from J, with 14 bases between. In nucleotides, the CDR3 is TGTGCCAGCAGCCCAGGTGGGGGCAGCTCCTATAATTCACCCCTCCACTTT. This sequence encodes CASSPGGGSSYNSPLHF. The whole variable domain, filled in from reference TRBV7-9 and TRBJ1-6, reads DTGVSQNPRHKITKRGQNVTFRCDPISEHNRLYWYRQTLGQGPEFLTYFQNEAQLEKSRLLSDRFSAERPKGSFSTLEIQRTEQGDSAMYLCASSPGGGSSYNSPLHFGNGTRLTVT.

The CDR3 DNA is TGTGCCTGGGTCGGGGGGGACGGGAACCCCTACGAGCAGTACTTC. This gives the protein CAWVGGDGNPYEQYF. The rearrangement uses TRBV30 and TRBJ2-7; 8 bases map to TRBD2. Germline V gene lookup returns CDR1 GTSNPN and CDR2 SVGIG (reference sequence). This CDR3 region has 15 residues. The J segment lost 2 bases and the V segment lost 5 bases, leaving 11 bases of the junction unmatched.

The CDR3 is CASSLGFMRAGSGNTIYF. The CDR3 coding sequence is TGCGCCAGCAGCTTGGGTTTTATGCGGGCAGGATCTGGAAACACCATATATTTT. The V and J genes are TRBV5-1 and TRBJ1-3; D is uncertain. Germline V gives CDR1 SGHRS, CDR2 YFSETQ. Trimming took 0 bases from V and 1 from J, leaving 17 bases between them. This CDR3 contains 18 residues. Full variable domain (missing parts from reference TRBV5-1 and TRBJ1-3): KAGVTQTPRYLIKTRGQQVTLSCSPISGHRSVSWYQQTPGQGLQFLFEYFSETQRNKGNFPGRFSGRQFSNSRSEMNVSTLELGDSALYLCASSLGFMRAGSGNTIYFGEGSWLTVV.

The gene calls are TRBV6-5 and TRBJ1-2, with D possibly TRBD1 on 5 matching bases. The CDR3 spans 15 residues. The germline CDR1 and CDR2 sequences are MNHEY and SVGAGI. Between the trimmed V and J ends, which lost 0 bases and 10 bases, there was a span of 18 bases. CDR3 DNA: TGTGCCAGCAGTTACTCGATCGGACAAAAGGAAAACTACACCTTC. Its protein product is CASSYSIGQKENYTF.

J is TRBJ2-5 and V is TRBV13, with 7 bases aligning to TRBD2. V lost 0 bases, J lost 5 bases, and 3 bases stayed unmatched. Germline-derived CDR1 and CDR2 are PRHDT and FYEKMQ (reference sequence). This CDR3 has 14 amino acids. For the CDR3, the DNA is TGTGCCAGCAGCTTAGGGACTAGCAATGAGACCCAGTACTTC. This sequence encodes CASSLGTSNETQYF.

This chain joins TRBV10-2 and TRBJ2-6; the match to TRBD2 covers 7 bases. Trimming removed 3 bases from V and 1 base from J; junction bases left unmatched: 18. The CDR3 is 21 amino acids. CDR1 is WSHSY and CDR2 is SAAADI in the germline V gene. The CDR3 nucleotides are TGCGCCAGCAGTGACACCACCCCGGGGGGAGAGGGGCTTTCTGGGGCCAACGTCCTGACTTTC. Translating gives CASSDTTPGGEGLSGANVLTF.

The V call is TRBV9, the J call TRBJ1-1, with D perhaps matching TRBD1 (5 bases). The CDR3 consists of 14 residues. Trimming pared 3 bases from V and 5 bases from J, leaving 14 bases between. CDR1 is SGDLS and CDR2 is YYNGEE in the germline V gene. CDR3 nucleotides: TGTGCCAGCAGCGCGCAACCCCAGGGAACTGAAGCTTTCTTT. It is translated as CASSAQPQGTEAFF. The variable domain in full, with the rest retrieved from reference TRBV9 and TRBJ1-1, is DSGVTQTPKHLITATGQRVTLRCSPRSGDLSVYWYQQSLDQGLQFLIQYYNGEERAKGNILERFSAQQFPDLHSELNLSSLELGDSALYFCASSAQPQGTEAFFGQGTRLTVV.

This rearrangement joins TRBV4-1 to TRBJ2-1, with D perhaps matching TRBD2 (6 bases). V lost 1 base, J lost 0 bases, and 10 bases lay in between. Germline V lookup: CDR1 MGHRA, CDR2 YSYEKL. This CDR3 has 16 amino acids. The CDR3 loop is CASSQVRDFSYNEQFF. CDR3 bases: TGCGCCAGCAGCCAAGTCCGGGACTTCTCCTACAATGAGCAGTTCTTC.

This chain links TRBV30 with TRBJ1-2; a weak D match, TRBD1 (6 bases). The germline V gene has CDR1 GTSNPN and CDR2 SVGIG (reference sequence). The CDR3 has 15 amino acids. V was pared by 0 bases and J by 4 bases, with 15 bases between. CDR3 DNA sequence: TGTGCCTGGAGTGTACTACTGGGGGCCGGCTATGGCTACACCTTC. This sequence encodes CAWSVLLGAGYGYTF.

V and J are TRBV13 and TRBJ2-7; 11 bases align to TRBD2. Trimming removed 5 bases from V and 3 bases from J; junction bases left unmatched: 9. Germline-derived CDR1 and CDR2 are PRHDT and FYEKMQ (reference sequence). The CDR3 totals 16 residues. The CDR3 protein is CASSPPPTSGGYEQYF. The CDR3 nucleotides are TGTGCCAGCAGCCCCCCCCCTACTAGCGGGGGCTACGAGCAGTACTTC.

This clone showed up just once. The chain combines TRBV7-2 with TRBJ2-1, with TRBD2 matching over 11 bases. CDR1 and CDR2 (germline): SGHTA, FQGNSA. V dropped 6 bases and J dropped 7; count of bases not matched to a gene: 11. The CDR3 has 16 amino acids. The CDR3 DNA sequence: TGTGCCAGCAGACGTGGGACTAGCGGAGGGGCAAATGAGCAGTTCTTC. It translates to CASRRGTSGGANEQFF.

The chain joins TRBV7-3 to TRBJ2-1, with D maybe TRBD1 (5 bases). CDR1 and CDR2 (germline): SGHTA, FQGTGA. This CDR3 contains 12 residues. V was shortened by 2 bases and J by 9 bases, with 8 bases between the two germline ends. In nucleotides, the CDR3 is TGTGCCAGCAGCTTAGGGGCCGGTGAGCAGTTCTTC. Translation gives CASSLGAGEQFF.